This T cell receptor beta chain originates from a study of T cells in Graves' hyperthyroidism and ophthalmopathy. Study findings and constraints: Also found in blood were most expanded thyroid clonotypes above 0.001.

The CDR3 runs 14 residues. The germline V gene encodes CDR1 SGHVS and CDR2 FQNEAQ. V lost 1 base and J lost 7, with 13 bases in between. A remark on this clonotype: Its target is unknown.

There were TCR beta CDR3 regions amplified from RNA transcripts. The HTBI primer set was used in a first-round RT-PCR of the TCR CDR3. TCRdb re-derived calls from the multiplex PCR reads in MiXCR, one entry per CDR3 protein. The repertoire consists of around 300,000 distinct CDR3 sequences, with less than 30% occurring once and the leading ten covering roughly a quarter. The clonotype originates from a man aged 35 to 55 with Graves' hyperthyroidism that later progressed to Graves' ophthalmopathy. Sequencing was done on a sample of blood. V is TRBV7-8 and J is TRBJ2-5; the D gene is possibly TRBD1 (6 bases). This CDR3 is CASSLGPQGGTQYF. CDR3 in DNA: TGTGCCAGCAGCTTAGGGCCCCAAGGGGGGACCCAGTACTTC.